The next 27 T cell receptor beta chains were all read from a single sample in a study of blood T cell repertoires in COVID-19 (dated by TCRdb to 2020 to 2022). Libraries were prepared through the immunoSEQ multiplex PCR assay. TCRdb took over this immuneACCESS table, retaining in-frame rearrangements with V and J assigned. Such tables are incomplete; in checked studies, under half of the missing clones stem from an unresolved V gene, and the remainder is unexplained. The sample table shows around 170,000 clones, and approximately 89% are seen once. Roughly 4.2% of the sample lies in the top ten. The sample comprised peripheral blood. The receptors stem from a woman in her 30s with acute or convalescent COVID-19.

V is TRBV5-1 and J is TRBJ2-5; TRBD1 aligns across 12 bases. Germline V CDR1 and CDR2: SGHRS, YFSETQ. V gave up 4 bases and J gave up 5 bases; unmatched junction bases: 12. The CDR3 runs 17 residues. This CDR3 reads CASSIGPGQGAGETQYF. CDR3 sequence (DNA): TGCGCCAGCAGCATCGGGCCGGGACAGGGGGCAGGGGAGACCCAGTACTTC.

This clone has a single count. This chain connects TRBV5-1 to TRBJ1-2; tentatively, D is TRBD1 (6 bases). The CDR3 runs to 14 residues. Trimming pared 4 bases from V and 3 bases from J, leaving 13 bases between. Per germline, CDR1 SGHRS and CDR2 YFSETQ. CDR3 amino acids: CASSLTTGYYGYTF. The CDR3 DNA follows: TGCGCCAGCAGCCTTACGACAGGTTACTATGGCTACACCTTC.

The chain has TRBV6-5 and TRBJ2-5; the D gene is possibly TRBD2 (5 bases). The CDR3 is 13 residues long. CDR1 is MNHEY and CDR2 is SVGAGI in the germline V gene. Trimming took off 7 bases at V and 4 bases at J, with 13 bases between the two ends. CDR3: CASTRSGIETQYF. Written as DNA, the CDR3 is TGTGCCAGCACTAGATCGGGGATAGAGACCCAGTACTTC.

In DNA, the CDR3 is TGTGCCAGCAGTCAAATGGGCGGGACAGGGCGGTACGAGCAGTACTTC. Protein: CASSQMGGTGRYEQYF. J is TRBJ2-7 and V is TRBV28; 9 nucleotides line up with TRBD1. CDR3 length: 16 residues. The V and J ends lost 5 bases and 4 bases, in that order; junction bases with no gene match: 12. CDR1 is MDHEN, CDR2 SYDVKM, per germline.

The chain is built from TRBV6-4 and TRBJ2-2; possible D gene TRBD2, 6 bases. Trimming pared 6 bases from V and 5 bases from J, leaving 13 bases between. The CDR3 is made up of 14 amino acids. The germline V gene encodes CDR1 MRHNA and CDR2 SNTAGT. CDR3 nucleotides: TGTGCCAGCAGGACCGACGGGGGTACCGGGGAGCTGTTTTTT. Translated, it gives CASRTDGGTGELFF.

This chain links TRBV27 with TRBJ2-2, with a weak D call TRBD1 (6 bases). V shed 6 bases and J shed 5 bases, with 10 bases lying between them. The V gene's germline CDR1 is MNHEY and CDR2 SMNVEV (reference sequence). This CDR3 region has 13 residues. CDR3 sequence (DNA): TGTGCCAGCAGACAGGGTTGGACCGGGGAGCTGTTTTTT. Translation: CASRQGWTGELFF.

The gene calls are TRBV24-1 and TRBJ1-5; perhaps TRBD1 as D (5 bases). V gave up 5 bases and J gave up 13 bases, with 14 bases separating them. The germline V gene encodes CDR1 KGHDR and CDR2 SFDVKD. This CDR3 is 12 amino acids long. DNA for the CDR3: TGTGCCACCAGTGGAGACAGCGACATACAGCATTTT. It codes for CATSGDSDIQHF.

The V and J genes are TRBV28 and TRBJ2-1; 7 nucleotides align to TRBD2. In germline, CDR1 is MDHEN, CDR2 SYDVKM. The ends lost 2 bases at V and 10 bases at J; junction bases unmatched: 8. The CDR3 has 14 amino acids. The CDR3 protein is CASSLVAPGGEQFF. CDR3 nucleotides: TGTGCCAGCAGTTTAGTAGCGCCCGGGGGGGAGCAGTTCTTC.

The V call is TRBV7-9, the J call TRBJ2-1; possibly TRBD2 for D (6 bases). Trimming took 6 bases from V and 1 from J, leaving 10 bases between them. This CDR3 comprises 14 residues. The V gene's germline CDR1 is SEHNR and CDR2 FQNEAQ (reference sequence). The CDR3 protein is CASSSSVSYNEQFF. The CDR3 DNA reads TGTGCCAGCAGTTCTAGCGTGTCCTACAATGAGCAGTTCTTC.

This sequence joins TRBV6-1 and TRBJ2-7, with D unresolved. This CDR3 comprises 14 residues. The germline CDR1 and CDR2 sequences are MNHNS and SASEGT. V lost 2 bases and J 0 bases, leaving 8 bases between the germline ends. The CDR3 reads CASSELLSSYEQYF. CDR3 nucleotides: TGTGCCAGCAGTGAACTCCTGAGCTCCTACGAGCAGTACTTC.

The rearrangement joins TRBV15 to TRBJ2-1; no clear D. Germline V gene lookup returns CDR1 LNHNV and CDR2 YYDKDF (reference sequence). Deletions cut 3 bases from V and 0 bases from J, with 9 bases between. CDR3 length: 15 residues. Written as DNA, the CDR3 is TGTGCCACCAGCAGGAGTTATAGCTCCTACAATGAGCAGTTCTTC. This sequence encodes CATSRSYSSYNEQFF.

The J gene is TRBJ1-4, the V gene TRBV6-5; D is undetermined. V lost 2 bases, J lost 10 bases, and 8 bases lay in between. CDR3 length: 12 amino acids. Germline-derived CDR1 and CDR2 are MNHEY and SVGAGI. The CDR3 nucleotides read TGTGCCAGCAGTTACCGGAGTGGAAAACTGTTTTTT. Amino acid sequence: CASSYRSGKLFF.

The chain links TRBV6-5 to TRBJ2-2; D is undetermined. Trimming shortened V by 5 bases and J by 5 bases, and 9 bases separated the two germline ends. Germline lookup yields CDR1 MNHEY and CDR2 SVGAGI. This CDR3 spans 13 amino acids. Here the CDR3 reads CASSKAATGELFF. The CDR3 DNA sequence: TGTGCCAGCAGTAAGGCAGCGACCGGGGAGCTGTTTTTT.

The genes are TRBV28 and TRBJ1-5; D remains unclear. From germline, CDR1 is MDHEN and CDR2 SYDVKM. V lost 7 bases, J lost 3 bases, and 7 bases lay in between. The CDR3 covers 12 residues. The CDR3 DNA is TGTGCCAGCACTACGAACAATCAGCCCCAGCATTTT. Translation gives CASTTNNQPQHF.

This clone was seen once. This chain uses TRBV4-2 with TRBJ1-2; possibly TRBD1 for D (5 bases). The CDR3 covers 16 residues. The V end lost 0 bases, the J end lost 4 bases, and 15 bases lay between the germline ends. Germline loops: CDR1 LGHNA, CDR2 YNFKEQ. The CDR3 nucleotides read TGTGCCAGCAGCCAAGAGGTAGTACAGGCCGTCTATGGCTACACCTTC. It is translated as CASSQEVVQAVYGYTF.

The sample holds one count of this clone. J is TRBJ2-3 and V is TRBV24-1; no definite D call. The CDR3 spans 17 residues. Germline V lookup: CDR1 KGHDR, CDR2 SFDVKD. Trimming pared 4 bases from V and 2 bases from J, leaving 18 bases between. CDR3 in amino acids: CATSDRGSPSFTDTQYF. In DNA, the CDR3 is TGTGCCACCAGTGACCGCGGATCTCCAAGCTTCACAGATACGCAGTATTTT.

The chain joins TRBV2 to TRBJ1-5; D is perhaps TRBD1 (6 bases). Looked up from germline, CDR1 is SNHLY and CDR2 is FYNNEI. The CDR3 spans 16 residues. V was trimmed by 6 bases and J by 6 bases, leaving 21 bases between them. Written as DNA, the CDR3 is TGTGCCAGCAGGGCAGGAGCGACAGGACGGGGTCAGCCCCAGCATTTT. Residues: CASRAGATGRGQPQHF.

The rearrangement uses TRBV20-1 and TRBJ1-2; D is perhaps TRBD1 (6 bases). Germline CDR1 is DFQATT and CDR2 is SNEGSKA (reference sequence). V lost 5 bases and J lost 7, with 8 bases in between. This CDR3 spans 10 amino acids. CDR3 sequence reads: CSAEGVGYTF. Written as DNA, the CDR3 is TGCAGTGCTGAGGGGGTTGGCTACACCTTC.

This chain joins TRBV30 and TRBJ1-6; 10 bases align to TRBD1. Germline trimming cut 7 bases from V and 7 bases from J; bases unmatched to any gene: 4. This CDR3 comprises 13 residues. CDR1 and CDR2 (germline): GTSNPN, SVGIG (reference sequence). The CDR3 region is CASPGQGNSPLHF. The CDR3 bases are TGTGCCTCCCCGGGACAGGGGAATTCACCCCTCCACTTT.

The V gene is TRBV5-6, the J gene TRBJ2-7, with 9 bases lining up with TRBD1. The CDR3 length is 15 residues. The germline V gene has CDR1 SGHDT and CDR2 YYEEEE. J lost 3 bases, V lost 5 bases, and 9 bases had no gene match. The CDR3 sequence is CASRMSGTGYYEQYF. CDR3 nucleotide sequence: TGTGCCAGCAGAATGTCCGGGACAGGGTACTACGAGCAGTACTTC.

This clone is a singleton in its sample. This sequence joins TRBV2 and TRBJ2-7; 9 bases map to TRBD1. Germline CDR1 SNHLY, CDR2 FYNNEI. J lost 2 bases, V lost 5 bases, and 7 bases had no gene match. CDR3 length: 15 amino acids. CDR3 in amino acids: CASSHEQGATYEQYF. Here the CDR3 DNA reads TGTGCCAGCAGTCATGAACAGGGGGCTACCTACGAGCAGTACTTC.

The rearrangement uses TRBV18 and TRBJ2-1; 11 nucleotides align to TRBD2. The V gene's germline CDR1 is KGHSH and CDR2 LQKENI. The CDR3 is 16 residues long. V trimming: 6 bases; J trimming: 9 bases; junction bases outside the gene matches: 13. The CDR3 bases are TGTGCCAGCTCCCCCACTAGCGGGAGTTCCATGGGTGAGCAGTTCTTC. Its protein product is CASSPTSGSSMGEQFF.

This clone was detected once. The V gene is TRBV21-1, the J gene TRBJ2-7; TRBD2 reflects the table's D call only, with no check against the DNA. TRBV21-1 is noted as a pseudogene. This CDR3 comprises 15 residues. The CDR3 sequence is CASSKISGHSYEQYF. The CDR3 DNA follows: TGTGCCAGCAGCAAAATCAGCGGGCACTCCTACGAGCAGTACTTC.

Turning to this clone: An end of the junction does not agree with germline; a read error may underlie this. The V and J genes are TRBV3-1 (or the pseudogene TRBV3-2) and TRBJ1-1; TRBD1 might be the D (6 bases). Per germline, CDR1 LGHDT and CDR2 YNNKEL (reference sequence). The length of the CDR3 is 13 residues. In DNA form, the CDR3 reads TGTGCCAGCAGCCCCAATGAGGGGGACCCAATGGGGTTT. Translating it yields CASSPNEGDPMGF.

The chain is built from TRBV12-3 or TRBV12-4 and TRBJ2-7, with a tentative D call TRBD2 (5 bases). The CDR3 length is 13 residues. V shed 6 bases and J shed 6 bases, with 15 bases lying between them. DNA of the CDR3: TGTGCCAGCAGCCTGACTAATTTAGCCGAGCAGTACTTC. This gives the protein CASSLTNLAEQYF.

The chain joins TRBV20-1 to TRBJ2-1; D might be TRBD2 (5 bases). The CDR3 contains 14 residues. The V gene's germline CDR1 is DFQATT and CDR2 SNEGSKA (reference sequence). The V end lost 3 bases, the J end lost 5 bases, and 14 bases lay between the germline ends. This chain's CDR3 is CSASAGVSNNEQFF. The CDR3 DNA follows: TGCAGTGCTAGTGCCGGGGTTTCGAACAATGAGCAGTTCTTC.

The V call is TRBV9, the J call TRBJ2-7; a weak D match, TRBD1 (5 bases). The CDR3 loop spans 12 amino acids. The germline V and J ends were trimmed by 6 bases and 4 bases, with 11 bases remaining between them. CDR1 and CDR2 from the germline V gene are SGDLS and YYNGEE. The CDR3 here is CASNRGSYEQYF. The CDR3 DNA sequence: TGTGCCAGCAATAGGGGATCTTACGAGCAGTACTTC.